This entry lists 6 T cell receptor beta chains sequenced from one sample in a study of immune evolution from preneoplasia to lung adenocarcinoma (dated by TCRdb to about 2021). Library generation was performed with the immunoSEQ multiplex PCR assay. The clones in this table, taken by TCRdb from immuneACCESS, are in-frame only. Not every clone is retained; where verified, under half of the shortfall comes from an unresolved V gene, and the cause of the rest is unknown. Recorded for this sample are approximately 1,200 clones; over 75% of them occurred a single time. The ten most abundant clones make up 25% to 30% of the sample. The sequencing input was FFPE adjacent normal lung tissue. These TCRs come from a person aged 55 to 75 with lung adenocarcinoma.

The J gene is TRBJ1-5, the V gene TRBV6-1, with D unresolved. Germline loops: CDR1 MNHNS, CDR2 SASEGT. The ends were cut back, 3 bases at V and 5 bases at J, with 17 bases in the middle. The CDR3 sequence is 16 residues long. CDR3 sequence: CASSEGYYSIDQPQHF. The CDR3 nucleotides are TGTGCCAGCAGTGAGGGTTACTATAGCATTGATCAGCCCCAGCATTTT.

V gene TRBV6-5 combines with J gene TRBJ1-2; D gene uncertain. The V end was cut by 4 bases, the J end by 10 bases, with 16 bases between. Germline CDR1 MNHEY, CDR2 SVGAGI. This CDR3 has 13 residues. The CDR3 DNA is TGTGCCAGCAGTTCACAAAATTTTAACGACTACACCTTC. The encoded protein is CASSSQNFNDYTF.

This chain connects TRBV30 to TRBJ2-7; D may be TRBD1 (6 bases). The CDR3 is 12 amino acids. Germline CDR1 is GTSNPN and CDR2 is SVGIG (reference sequence). Trimming removed 3 bases from V and 2 bases from J, with 8 bases in between. The CDR3 reads CAWSRDTYEQYF. CDR3 sequence (DNA): TGTGCCTGGAGCCGGGACACCTACGAGCAGTACTTC. Looking up the rest from reference TRBV30 and TRBJ2-7 gives the full variable domain: SQTIHQWPATLVQPVGSPLSLECTVEGTSNPNLYWYRQAAGRGLQLLFYSVGIGQISSEVPQNLSASRPQDRQFILSSKKLLLSDSGFYLCAWSRDTYEQYFGPGTRLTVT.

The chain joins TRBV7-9 to TRBJ1-1; 8 bases line up with TRBD1. The germline CDR1 and CDR2 sequences are SEHNR and FQNEAQ (reference sequence). The V and J ends lost 5 bases and 1 base, in that order; junction bases with no gene match: 9. The CDR3 runs to 16 residues. The CDR3 nucleotides are TGTGCCAGCAGCCACGACAGGGGTCAGGGGAACACTGAAGCTTTCTTT. Translated, it gives CASSHDRGQGNTEAFF.

J is TRBJ2-1 and V is TRBV28; 11 bases are shared with TRBD2. The CDR3 loop spans 13 amino acids. Trimming took 4 bases from V and 9 from J; bases not matched to a gene: 2. Looked up from germline, CDR1 is MDHEN and CDR2 is SYDVKM. CDR3 DNA: TGTGCCAGCAGTTATGGGACTAGCGGTGAGCAGTTCTTC. Protein product: CASSYGTSGEQFF.

The V gene is TRBV7-9, the J gene TRBJ2-1; 7 bases line up with TRBD2. Germline V lookup: CDR1 SEHNR, CDR2 FQNEAQ (reference sequence). V lost 5 bases, J lost 0 bases, and 13 bases stayed unmatched. This CDR3 spans 18 amino acids. The CDR3 region has the DNA TGTGCCAGCAGCCCTAAGGTAGATGGCGGGAGCTCCTACAATGAGCAGTTCTTC. It is translated as CASSPKVDGGSSYNEQFF. The complete variable domain, with remaining parts taken from reference TRBV7-9 and TRBJ2-1, reads DTGVSQNPRHKITKRGQNVTFRCDPISEHNRLYWYRQTLGQGPEFLTYFQNEAQLEKSRLLSDRFSAERPKGSFSTLEIQRTEQGDSAMYLCASSPKVDGGSSYNEQFFGPGTRLTVL.